The T cell receptor beta chain under discussion was sequenced for a study of blood T cell repertoires in COVID-19. In the study overall: The analysed material was cDNA or gDNA that came from T cells, B-cell-depleted T cells, or PBMCs.

Sequencing used immunoSEQ multiplex PCR; TCRdb keeps in-frame clones, though not all of them. The table has 120,000 or so clones, 88% seen once. V lost 3 bases and J lost 5; bases outside the gene matches: 4. The CDR3 runs to 14 residues. CDR1 and CDR2 from the germline V gene are LGHDT and YNNKEL (reference sequence). Sequenced input: peripheral blood. The chain joins TRBV3-1 (or the pseudogene TRBV3-2) to TRBJ2-1; TRBD2 aligns across 7 bases. The TCR comes from a man aged 45-65 years with acute or convalescent COVID-19. CDR3 in DNA: TGTGCCAGCAGCCAGCGGGGGACTAACAATGAGCAGTTCTTC. Translating it yields CASSQRGTNNEQFF.